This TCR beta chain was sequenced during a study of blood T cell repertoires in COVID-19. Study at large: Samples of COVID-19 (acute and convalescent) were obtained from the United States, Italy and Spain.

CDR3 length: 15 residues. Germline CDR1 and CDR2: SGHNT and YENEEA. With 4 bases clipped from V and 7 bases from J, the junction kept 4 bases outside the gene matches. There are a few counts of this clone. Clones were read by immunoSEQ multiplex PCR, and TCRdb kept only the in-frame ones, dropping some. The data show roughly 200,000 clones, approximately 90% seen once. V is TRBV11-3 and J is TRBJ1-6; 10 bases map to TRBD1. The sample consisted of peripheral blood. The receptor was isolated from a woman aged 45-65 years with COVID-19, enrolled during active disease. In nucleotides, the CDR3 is TGTGCCAGCAGCTCCGGACAGGGGGTAAATTCACCCCTCCACTTT. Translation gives CASSSGQGVNSPLHF.